The clone carrying this TCR beta chain was seen at least ten times. What it recognizes is unknown. This CDR3 is built from 17 residues. Germline-derived CDR1 and CDR2 are SEHNR and FQNEAQ (reference sequence). Trimming shortened V by 6 bases and J by 4 bases, and 22 bases separated the two germline ends. Construction of the TCRbeta library involved unique molecular identifiers. TCRdb re-analysed the PCR reads in MiXCR, keeping a single row per CDR3 protein. The repertoire includes some 300,000 distinct CDR3 sequences, around 9.1% of them detected once, and around 7.5% sits in the top ten. This sample is drawn from a study of T-cell reconstitution after alpha-beta-depleted transplantation in children. Regarding the study as a whole: A year had passed since transplant, and T-cell counts and diversity by then came mostly from newly produced T cells. Expanded graft clones numbering several hundred reportedly gave rise to alpha-beta T cells about two months after transplant. After transplant, high TCRbeta diversity at day 60 in some patients arose from surviving recipient T cells and thymic progenitors.

The TCR was taken from a boy younger than two with acute myeloid leukemia, due to receive a stem cell transplant. This rearrangement joins TRBV7-9 to TRBJ1-3; TRBD1 is a possible D gene (5 bases). This specimen consisted of PBMCs, obtained before TCRalphabeta/CD19-depleted stem cell transplant. CDR3 loop: CASSFKSDRRLGNTIYF. CDR3 DNA: TGTGCCAGCAGTTTCAAGAGCGACAGACGGCTGGGAAACACCATATATTTT. Supplemented by reference TRBV7-9 and TRBJ1-3, the full variable domain reads DTGVSQNPRHKITKRGQNVTFRCDPISEHNRLYWYRQTLGQGPEFLTYFQNEAQLEKSRLLSDRFSAERPKGSFSTLEIQRTEQGDSAMYLCASSFKSDRRLGNTIYFGEGSWLTVV.